This T cell receptor (beta chain) stems from a study of blood T cell repertoires in COVID-19. Study in general: Nucleic acid was either cDNA or gDNA, and it came from T cells, B-cell-depleted T cells, or PBMCs.

Everyone who took part was about 18 to 89 years old, and they came from over 20 US areas. The junction had 11 bases not matched to a gene; V was cut back by 6 bases and J by 10 bases. There are 14 residues in the CDR3. Germline V gives CDR1 WSHSY, CDR2 SAAADI. Sequenced by immunoSEQ multiplex PCR; TCRdb stores in-frame clones only, minus some. The table lists approximately 250,000 clones, 88% of them singletons. The rearrangement joins TRBV10-2 to TRBJ2-1, with TRBD2 identical over 8 bases. This sequence originates from a woman aged 55-70 years in a cohort exposed to, infected with or recovered from COVID-19 (not recorded which). Sequenced input: PBMCs or T cells enriched from blood (not recorded which). The DNA of the CDR3 is TGCGCCAGCAGCCCGGGACTAGGGGGGTGGGAGCAGTTCTTC. It encodes CASSPGLGGWEQFF.